The entry that follows covers one T cell receptor (beta chain) sequence. Data came from immunoSEQ multiplex PCR; TCRdb stores just in-frame clones and leaves some out. The data show just under 550,000 clones, with around three quarters seen just once and less than 0.015% held by the top ten. This sample is part of a study of shared T cell receptors in the human thymus. The same sample was also used in a study of human thymus T cells. That source adds: The study used thymus tissue resected during corrective heart surgery. Thymic and blood repertoires showed apparently biased V and J gene usage.

This TCR derives from a boy younger than two with a congenital heart defect. Sequenced input: thymocytes.

CDR3 in DNA: TGTGCCAGCAAAACCGGGGGATCAGATACGCAGTATTTT. Its translation is CASKTGGSDTQYF. This rearrangement joins TRBV27 to TRBJ2-3; D is possibly TRBD2 (6 bases). The length of the CDR3 is 13 residues. Germline CDR1 and CDR2: MNHEY and SMNVEV (reference sequence). V was trimmed by 7 bases and J by 4 bases, leaving 12 bases between them.